This T cell receptor beta chain originates from a study of T cell clonality in common variable immunodeficiency. Points from the study as a whole: Fewer deletions and N-nucleotide insertions were reportedly seen in common variable immunodeficiency TCR beta sequences. Shared TCRbeta clones were fewer between CVID subjects than controls.

CVID subjects had received replacement immunoglobulin for at least one year. Germline CDR1 and CDR2: KGHSH and LQKENI. V gave up 0 bases and J gave up 2 bases; unmatched junction bases: 5. The CDR3 is 16 residues long. Sequenced by immunoSEQ multiplex PCR; TCRdb stores in-frame clones only, minus some. This repertoire holds approximately 12,000 clones, and none appear only once. Comments on this clone: Its antigen is still unknown. The read gets to within 3 residues of the CDR3 end, and the germline J gene fills in the rest.

The sequencing sample was made of peripheral blood mononuclear cells. The chain combines TRBV18 with TRBJ2-7, with 9 bases matching TRBD1. The clonotype was recovered from a human donor with common variable immunodeficiency. CDR3 DNA, as far as it was read: TGTGCCAGCTCACCACCTTACGGACAGGGGACCTACGAG. Amino acid sequence: CASSPPYGQGTYE. The full CDR3 protein is CASSPPYGQGTYEQYF.